What follows are 13 T cell receptor beta chains derived from one specimen sequenced in a study of neurological immune-mediated disorders. TCRdb ran MiXCR on the 5' RACE reads and lists one entry per CDR3 protein. The table shows about 59,000 distinct CDR3 sequences, with under 30% occurring only once. Noted time point: technical triplicate 2. Sequencing was carried out using PBMCs. Receptors originate from a man aged 60 to 75 with HTLV-1-associated myelopathy (HAM/TSP).

This clonotype turned up a few times. V usage is TRBV11-2 and J usage is TRBJ2-2, with D possibly matching TRBD2 (5 bases). The germline CDR1 and CDR2 sequences are SGHAT and FQNNGV. Trimming pared 5 bases from V and 6 bases from J, leaving 13 bases between. The CDR3 runs 14 residues. The CDR3 DNA reads as TGTGCCAGCAGCCCCTTACTAGGCCCCGGGGAGCTGTTTTTT. It codes for CASSPLLGPGELFF.

This clonotype was picked up many times. The V gene is TRBV29-1, the J gene TRBJ2-7; D is perhaps TRBD2 (6 bases). The CDR3 contains 14 residues. Germline CDR1 reads SQVTM; CDR2 reads ANQGSEA. Between the trimmed V and J ends, which lost 6 bases and 1 base, there was a span of 16 bases. The CDR3 DNA sequence: TGCAGCGTCTCGGGGACTTCCACGTCCTACGAGCAGTACTTC. Amino acids: CSVSGTSTSYEQYF.

In its sample, this clonotype was seen many times. Compared with germline, one end of the junction differs, possibly owing to a read error. The chain employs TRBV5-1 and TRBJ2-7; TRBD1 agrees at 7 bases. The CDR3 loop spans 13 amino acids. CDR1 is SGHRS, CDR2 YFSETQ, per germline. Written as DNA, the CDR3 is TGCGCCAGCAGCTTGGAACTGGCAGGGGGACCCAAATTC. Amino acid sequence: CASSLELAGGPKF.

This clonotype has ten or more counts. The gene calls are TRBV5-6 and TRBJ2-2; unclear D gene. The CDR3 covers 15 residues. CDR1 is SGHDT and CDR2 is YYEEEE in the germline V gene. Between the trimmed V and J ends, which lost 2 bases and 3 bases, there was a span of 11 bases. The CDR3, as DNA: TGTGCCAGCAGCTTTTGGGGAATTCACACCGGGGAGCTGTTTTTT. It is translated as CASSFWGIHTGELFF.

There are many counts of this clonotype. J is TRBJ2-5 and V is TRBV5-1; 9 bases line up with TRBD1. CDR3 length: 15 amino acids. Trimming at V came to 4 bases and at J to 5 bases, leaving 9 bases not matched to a gene. Per germline, CDR1 SGHRS and CDR2 YFSETQ. The CDR3 loop reads CASSPTQGAVETQYF. In DNA, the CDR3 is TGCGCCAGCAGCCCTACACAGGGGGCGGTTGAGACCCAGTACTTC.

In its sample, this clonotype was seen many times. The J gene is TRBJ1-4, the V gene TRBV10-3; TRBD1 agrees at 7 bases. The CDR3 has 15 residues. Losses at the gene ends were 4 bases for V and 5 bases for J; bases not matched to a gene: 7. Germline V CDR1 and CDR2: ENHRY, SYGVKD. CDR3 loop: CAISATGTANEKLFF. DNA of the CDR3: TGTGCCATCAGTGCCACCGGGACAGCAAATGAAAAACTGTTTTTT.

This clonotype was recorded at least ten times. The chain couples TRBV6-6 to TRBJ1-1; no reliable D call. This CDR3 spans 16 amino acids. Trimming shortened V by 6 bases and J by 4 bases, and 21 bases separated the two germline ends. In germline, CDR1 is MNHNY, CDR2 SVGAGI (reference sequence). This chain's CDR3 is CASSPGPGGSSTEAFF. The CDR3 coding sequence is TGTGCCAGCAGCCCAGGCCCGGGAGGTAGTAGCACTGAAGCTTTCTTT.

At least ten counts were recorded for this clonotype. This chain connects TRBV29-1 to TRBJ2-3, with D hard to call. This CDR3 comprises 13 residues. V was pared by 5 bases and J by 5 bases, with 14 bases between. Looked up from germline, CDR1 is SQVTM and CDR2 is ANQGSEA. CDR3 protein: CSVIVSSVDTQYF. The CDR3 DNA sequence: TGCAGCGTTATAGTTAGCTCCGTAGATACGCAGTATTTT.

This clonotype was detected ten times or more. The rearrangement links TRBV20-1 to TRBJ1-1; D may be TRBD1 (6 bases). Germline V CDR1 and CDR2: DFQATT, SNEGSKA (reference sequence). Trimming took off 6 bases at V and 3 bases at J, with 17 bases between the two ends. The CDR3 spans 14 residues. DNA for the CDR3: TGCAGTGCCCATTGGCCGGGGGGGCACACTGAAGCTTTCTTT. It is translated as CSAHWPGGHTEAFF.

This rearrangement joins TRBV20-1 to TRBJ1-1; the D gene is possibly TRBD1 (6 bases). The V end was cut by 1 base, the J end by 3 bases, with 6 bases between. The germline gives CDR1 DFQATT, CDR2 SNEGSKA (reference sequence). The CDR3 sequence is 12 residues long. Here the CDR3 reads CSARAGDTEAFF. Here the CDR3 DNA reads TGCAGTGCTAGAGCAGGGGACACTGAAGCTTTCTTT.

This clonotype was seen repeatedly, ten times or more. The chain links TRBV29-1 to TRBJ1-4; D perhaps matches TRBD1 (5 bases). The germline CDR1 and CDR2 sequences are SQVTM and ANQGSEA. This CDR3 comprises 16 residues. V shed 5 bases and J shed 7 bases, with 23 bases lying between them. The CDR3 nucleotides are TGCAGCGTTATGGGGCCTACAACCGGGGCAGTTGAAAAACTGTTTTTT. It yields the protein CSVMGPTTGAVEKLFF.

This clonotype was seen repeatedly, ten times or more. The V call is TRBV5-1, the J call TRBJ2-3, with 8 bases that match TRBD2. Trimming removed 4 bases from V and 6 bases from J; junction bases left unmatched: 10. This CDR3 is 15 amino acids long. Germline V gives CDR1 SGHRS, CDR2 YFSETQ. CDR3 protein: CASSPGTSGIDTQYF. As DNA, the CDR3 is TGCGCCAGCAGCCCCGGGACTAGTGGTATTGATACGCAGTATTTT.

Remarks on this clonotype: Given a much more abundant clone one base away, this may be a read error. The CDR3, as DNA: TGTGCCAGCAGTGAAGTCGGCCGGGGGCGGTCCTTCGCTGAAGCTTTCTTT. As protein: CASSEVGRGRSFAEAFF. The gene calls are TRBV6-1 and TRBJ1-1, with D possibly matching TRBD1 (6 bases). The V end was cut by 1 base, the J end by 6 bases, with 21 bases between. Germline lookup yields CDR1 MNHNS and CDR2 SASEGT. This CDR3 spans 17 amino acids.